This T cell receptor (beta chain) was identified during a study of cytomegalovirus exposure and HLA in healthy donors. Germline V gives CDR1 LNHNV, CDR2 YYDKDF (reference sequence). This CDR3 has 15 amino acids. V was pared by 3 bases and J by 3 bases, with 15 bases between. PCR primers comprised 60 Vbeta and 13 Jbeta primers. Libraries were prepared by immunoSEQ multiplex PCR; TCRdb keeps only in-frame clonotypes and omits some of them. The sample has 200,000 or so clones, 75% to 85% seen once. V usage is TRBV15 and J usage is TRBJ2-7; possibly TRBD2 for D (7 bases). The sample consisted of PBMCs. The receptor was derived from a girl between 10 and 17 years old in good health and CMV-seronegative. CDR3 loop: CATSSSLRGGYEQYF. The CDR3 bases are TGTGCCACCAGCAGCTCCCTGAGGGGGGGCTACGAGCAGTACTTC.